A single TCR beta chain is shown here with its context. It has no known antigen specificity. Base-call qualities are not available, and no considerably larger clone is one nucleotide away. TCRbeta CDR3 regions were profiled by bias-controlled multiplex PCR amplification of genomic DNA with the immunoSEQ Assay. As for the original processing: To quantify the absolute abundance of each unique TCRbeta CDR3 region, the sequences were collapsed and filtered. Differential abundance was tested with a binomial (Fisher-equivalent) model and with a beta-binomial model adding time-dependent variance fitted from healthy donors. Clones with fewer than 5 combined templates were excluded, and clones with Benjamini-Hochberg FDR below 0.01 were called differentially abundant. Using the form v = (b*log(k)+a)^2, the beta-binomial variance was modeled as a function of the total template count across the two samples. TCRdb carries this immuneACCESS record with in-frame sequences only. Its versions omit some clonotypes, under half of them owing to an unresolved V gene in the studies checked, with the rest unexplained. That table furnishes V, J and clone size, whereas the DNA furnished D and trimming. This sample holds about 98,000 clones; approximately 90% were observed only once. The ten largest clonotypes hold roughly 14% of the sample.

The CDR3 contains 16 residues, cysteine and phenylalanine counted. Just CDR3 DNA is preserved here, 48 bases in frame from base 1. The junction shows trimming of 1 base on V and 3 bases on J, and the gene matches do not reach 5 bases of it. Via the germline V gene (reference sequence), CDR1 is SGHKS and CDR2 YYEKEE. No immune events such as infections were documented for the healthy donors during the collection period. Time-dependent variance in a beta-binomial model of T-cell clone differential abundance was calibrated using healthy-donor blood repertoires as a training cohort. The training cohort included 10 or so healthy donors, of whom 3 were female and 7 were male. On average the donors were approximately 40 years old, and their ages spanned about 29 to 65 years. Whole blood, obtained from a commercial supplier, was collected from each healthy donor at three time points spaced around 2 weeks apart. Genomic DNA was extracted from unsorted whole blood for immunosequencing.

The data are from a study of identifying expanded T cells in peripheral blood (dated by TCRdb to 2018 to 2020). Regarding the research as a whole: Technical replicates were generated by sequencing separate aliquots of the same genomic DNA pool, with four replicates compared pairwise.

Findings and caveats that apply to the study as a whole: Across all healthy donors, variance in clone template counts between approximately two-week samples was found to increase significantly with total template count. Across all healthy-donor time intervals, the beta-binomial model significantly lowered both the number of clones called differentially abundant and the false-positive rate. The authors expected biological variance in healthy repertoires might increase further over much longer intervals such as months to years. Around 1.2 differentially abundant clones were flagged by the binomial model between technical replicates, whereas about 15 and 18 were flagged over approximately two weeks and four weeks, respectively.

This chain joins TRBV5-5 to TRBJ2-3; TRBD1 matches 10 bases in the middle. The sequencing sample was made of blood. The clonotype was recovered from a person between 18 and 70 years old in good health. CDR3 sequence: CASSLHGTGDTDTQYF. The nucleotide sequence reads TGTGCCAGCAGCTTGCATGGGACAGGGGATACAGATACGCAGTATTTT.